Below are 19 T cell receptor beta chains sequenced from a single sample in a study of regulatory T cells in long-lasting Graves disease. Arm-PCR with iRepertoire HTBI primers amplified the CDR3 regions for these TCR beta libraries. TCRdb ran MiXCR on the multiplex PCR reads and lists one entry per CDR3 protein. The top ten hold roughly 28% of the sample, which has 420,000 or so distinct CDR3 sequences, around 24% seen once. As for time point: persistent/refractory GD, antithyroid drugs over 5 years with positive TRAb. PBMC-extracted RNA yielded the TCR library. The specimen comprised peripheral blood mononuclear cells (PBMCs), sampled when the disease was refractory, from a patient treated with antithyroid drugs. The receptor set was obtained from a female donor with Graves disease.

This clonotype appeared once. The genes are TRBV2 and TRBJ1-1; D is undetermined. The CDR3 consists of 14 residues. V was pared by 6 bases and J by 1 base, with 12 bases between. Looked up from germline, CDR1 is SNHLY and CDR2 is FYNNEI. The DNA of the CDR3 is TGTGCCAGCAGGGCCAGGACTCCGAACACTGAAGCTTTCTTT. It codes for CASRARTPNTEAFF.

The chain recombines TRBV3-1 with TRBJ2-7; D is possibly TRBD1 (5 bases). Looked up from germline, CDR1 is LGHDT and CDR2 is YNNKEL (reference sequence). Between the trimmed V and J ends, which lost 2 bases and 6 bases, there was a span of 11 bases. The CDR3 has 13 residues. The CDR3 DNA sequence: TGTGCCAGCAGCCAAATGGCTAGGGGCGAGCAGTACTTC. Translated: CASSQMARGEQYF.

This clonotype has just a few counts. The CDR3 here is CASWIGSPSGANVLTF. In nucleotides, the CDR3 is TGTGCCAGCTGGATCGGTTCCCCCTCTGGGGCCAACGTCCTGACTTTC. The chain carries TRBV27 and TRBJ2-6; no clear D. In germline, CDR1 is MNHEY, CDR2 SMNVEV (reference sequence). Trimming shortened V by 8 bases and J by 0 bases, and 14 bases separated the two germline ends. The CDR3 covers 16 residues.

This clonotype was observed a few times. V and J are TRBV6-2 or TRBV6-3 and TRBJ2-5; D gene ambiguous. The germline CDR1 and CDR2 sequences are MNHEY and SVGEGT. This CDR3 is 14 amino acids long. Trimming stripped 6 bases from V and 2 bases from J, with 13 bases between. CDR3 protein: CASSQDGIQETQYF. The DNA for the CDR3 is TGTGCCAGCAGCCAGGATGGGATACAAGAGACCCAGTACTTC.

The J gene is TRBJ2-5, the V gene TRBV19, with D possibly TRBD2 on 5 matching bases. CDR3 size: 12 residues. Trimming stripped 6 bases from V and 2 bases from J, with 7 bases between. The V gene's germline CDR1 is LNHDA and CDR2 SQIVND (reference sequence). The CDR3 nucleotides are TGTGCCAGTAGGGACTTTCAAGAGACCCAGTACTTC. The encoded protein is CASRDFQETQYF.

This clonotype was picked up one time. The chain employs TRBV2 and TRBJ1-4; the match to TRBD1 covers 7 bases. From germline, CDR1 is SNHLY and CDR2 FYNNEI. This CDR3 region has 15 residues. Losses at the gene ends were 7 bases for V and 4 bases for J; bases not matched to a gene: 9. The CDR3 sequence: CASTETGTDNEKLFF. The CDR3 nucleotides read TGTGCCAGCACAGAAACCGGGACAGATAATGAAAAACTGTTTTTT.

The rearrangement joins TRBV18 to TRBJ2-1, with 13 bases that match TRBD2. Losses at the gene ends were 6 bases for V and 8 bases for J; bases not matched to a gene: 7. This CDR3 region has 15 residues. Germline CDR1 is KGHSH and CDR2 is LQKENI. The CDR3 here is CASSRPGTSGDEQFF. The CDR3 DNA reads as TGTGCCAGCTCTCGGCCCGGGACTAGCGGGGATGAGCAGTTCTTC. Drawing the rest from reference TRBV18 and TRBJ2-1, the complete variable domain is NAGVMQNPRHLVRRRGQEARLRCSPMKGHSHVYWYRQLPEEGLKFMVYLQKENIIDESGMPKERFSAEFPKEGPSILRIQQVVRGDSAAYFCASSRPGTSGDEQFFGPGTRLTVL.

The genes are TRBV13 and TRBJ1-3; the D is unclear. This CDR3 is 19 amino acids long. CDR1 PRHDT and CDR2 FYEKMQ come from the germline V gene (reference sequence). V was shortened by 1 base and J by 0 bases, with 19 bases between the two germline ends. CDR3 protein: CASSLAGLGSVYSGNTIYF. Written as DNA, the CDR3 is TGTGCCAGCAGCTTAGCAGGTCTGGGCAGCGTTTACTCTGGAAACACCATATATTTT.

The chain has TRBV28 and TRBJ2-7; TRBD2 matches 8 bases. J gave up 6 bases and V 4 bases, and 17 bases lay outside the gene matches. In germline, CDR1 is MDHEN, CDR2 SYDVKM. There are 17 residues in the CDR3. CDR3 loop: CASSSPIRGRTKIEQYF. CDR3 in DNA: TGTGCCAGCAGTTCTCCCATACGCGGGAGGACAAAGATCGAGCAGTACTTC. Full variable domain (remainder filled in from reference TRBV28 and TRBJ2-7): DVKVTQSSRYLVKRTGEKVFLECVQDMDHENMFWYRQDPGLGLRLIYFSYDVKMKEKGDIPEGYSVSREKKERFSLILESASTNQTSMYLCASSSPIRGRTKIEQYFGPGTRLTVT.

This clonotype was recorded at least ten times. This chain joins TRBV28 and TRBJ2-5, with D tentatively TRBD2 (6 bases). This CDR3 comprises 14 residues. Germline V gene lookup returns CDR1 MDHEN and CDR2 SYDVKM. Trimming removed 7 bases from V and 5 bases from J, with 17 bases in between. The CDR3 region is CASMEGRYSETQYF. The CDR3, as DNA: TGTGCCAGCATGGAGGGCCGATATTCGGAGACCCAGTACTTC.

This clonotype was counted a few times. The CDR3 region has the DNA TGCGCCAGCAGCTTGTCCAACAAACAGGGACCGAACACTGAAGCTTTCTTT. Its protein is CASSLSNKQGPNTEAFF. The V gene is TRBV5-1, the J gene TRBJ1-1; possibly TRBD1 for D (6 bases). The CDR3 spans 17 residues. The V gene's germline CDR1 is SGHRS and CDR2 YFSETQ. V dropped 1 base and J dropped 1 base, with 17 bases sitting between them.

The chain uses TRBV3-1 and TRBJ2-7; 13 bases fit TRBD2. The germline gives CDR1 LGHDT, CDR2 YNNKEL (reference sequence). J gave up 0 bases and V 4 bases, and 9 bases lay outside the gene matches. The CDR3 contains 18 residues. The CDR3, as DNA: TGTGCCAGCAGCCCAGGGACTAGCGGGATTGGTCCCTCCTACGAGCAGTACTTC. It yields the protein CASSPGTSGIGPSYEQYF.

The chain is built from TRBV25-1 and TRBJ2-7, with 10 bases that match TRBD2. The V and J ends lost 7 bases and 5 bases, in that order; junction bases with no gene match: 11. Germline loops: CDR1 MGHDK, CDR2 SYGVNS. CDR3 size: 15 residues. CDR3 DNA: TGTGCCAGCACTTCCGGGACTAGCGAGTTCCACGAGCAGTACTTC. Its protein product is CASTSGTSEFHEQYF.

Concerning this clonotype itself: At one of its ends the junction is not consistent with the germline gene, which may arise from a read error. The chain employs TRBV30 and TRBJ1-2, with 9 bases aligning to TRBD1. This CDR3 is built from 14 residues. Per the germline V gene, CDR1 is GTSNPN and CDR2 is SVGIG (reference sequence). CDR3 nucleotides: TGTGCCTGGAGTACTACAGGGGGCCTATATGGCTGCACCTTC. Encoded protein: CAWSTTGGLYGCTF.

This clonotype has at least ten counts. The chain carries TRBV30 and TRBJ1-1, with D uncertain. Looked up from germline, CDR1 is GTSNPN and CDR2 is SVGIG (reference sequence). The CDR3 is 11 amino acids. Trimming stripped 4 bases from V and 10 bases from J, with 13 bases between. The CDR3 spells CAWNPEARAFF. The DNA for the CDR3 is TGTGCCTGGAACCCAGAGGCTCGAGCTTTCTTT.

This chain connects TRBV28 to TRBJ2-5; D gene unclear. The CDR3 runs 14 residues. The V end was cut by 5 bases, the J end by 2 bases, with 12 bases between. Germline-derived CDR1 and CDR2 are MDHEN and SYDVKM. CDR3 coding DNA: TGTGCCAGCAGTGCGACGCAGGATCAAGAGACCCAGTACTTC. Residues: CASSATQDQETQYF.

This clonotype occurred once. This chain joins TRBV30 and TRBJ2-1, with TRBD2 matching 7 bases. This CDR3 contains 16 residues. CDR1 and CDR2 from the germline V gene are GTSNPN and SVGIG (reference sequence). The V segment lost 0 bases and the J segment 10 bases; nucleotides outside the gene matches: 15. CDR3 sequence reads: CAWSVGSGWVRLEQFF. The CDR3 region has the DNA TGTGCCTGGAGTGTAGGTAGCGGGTGGGTTAGACTAGAGCAGTTCTTC.

This chain joins TRBV28 and TRBJ2-6; tentatively, D is TRBD2 (6 bases). CDR3 length: 17 amino acids. V was cut by 5 bases and J by 2 bases, with 16 bases left in between. Looked up from germline, CDR1 is MDHEN and CDR2 is SYDVKM. As DNA, the CDR3 is TGTGCCAGCAGTATAACCTCCCCGGGGGCTGGGGCCAACGTCCTGACTTTC. Protein: CASSITSPGAGANVLTF.

The count of this clonotype is one. The rearrangement joins TRBV12-3 or TRBV12-4 to TRBJ2-1; 7 nucleotides match TRBD2. V gave up 6 bases and J gave up 5 bases; unmatched junction bases: 10. The CDR3 sequence is 15 residues long. The CDR3 reads CASRETGTTDNEQFF. In DNA, the CDR3 is TGTGCCAGCAGGGAGACCGGGACTACCGACAATGAGCAGTTCTTC.